This TCR beta chain originates from a study of cytomegalovirus exposure and HLA in healthy donors. Findings and caveats of the study: A link between a missense DCLRE1C variant and TCR beta V- and J-gene trimming emerged from a later analysis. Cytomegalovirus status was reportedly diagnosed by the classifier with high sensitivity and specificity.

At the time of sampling, donors were nominally healthy, though unrecorded immune exposures were likely. The V and J ends lost 3 bases and 5 bases respectively, with 17 bases between them. Germline assignment: CDR1 KGHSH and CDR2 LQKENI. The CDR3 extends over 16 amino acids. Concerning this clone itself: Its antigen is unknown.

Primers: 60 Vbeta forward and 13 Jbeta reverse. Assay used: immunoSEQ multiplex PCR; TCRdb lists only in-frame clones, some missing. Counted here are under 200,000 clones, about three quarters occurring once; the ten biggest clones make up about 0.8%. The chain recombines TRBV18 with TRBJ2-1; D possibly corresponds to TRBD2 (6 bases). The clonotype was recovered from a female donor in good health and CMV-seronegative. The sequenced sample was PBMCs. In nucleotides, the CDR3 is TGTGCCAGCTCACCGCCGAGCGGGCGGGTTAACAATGAGCAGTTCTTC. This encodes CASSPPSGRVNNEQFF.